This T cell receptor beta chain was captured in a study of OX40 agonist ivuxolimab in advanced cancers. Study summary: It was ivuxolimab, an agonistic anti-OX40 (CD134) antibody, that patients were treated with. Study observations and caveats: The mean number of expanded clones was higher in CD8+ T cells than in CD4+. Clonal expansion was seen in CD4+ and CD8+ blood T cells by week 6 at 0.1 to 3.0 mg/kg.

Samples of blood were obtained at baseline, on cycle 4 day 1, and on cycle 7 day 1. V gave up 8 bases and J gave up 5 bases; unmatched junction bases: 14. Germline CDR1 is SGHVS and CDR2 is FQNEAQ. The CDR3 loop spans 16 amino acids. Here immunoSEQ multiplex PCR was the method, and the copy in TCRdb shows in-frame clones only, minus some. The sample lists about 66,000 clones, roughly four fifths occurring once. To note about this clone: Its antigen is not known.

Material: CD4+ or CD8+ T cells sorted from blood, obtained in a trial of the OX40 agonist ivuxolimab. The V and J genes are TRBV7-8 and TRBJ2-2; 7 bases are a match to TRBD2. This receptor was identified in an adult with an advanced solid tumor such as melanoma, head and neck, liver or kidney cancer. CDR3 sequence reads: CASENNAGAGTGELFF. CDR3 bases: TGTGCCAGCGAAAATAATGCGGGAGCGGGTACCGGGGAGCTGTTTTTT.